The clone carrying this T cell receptor beta chain showed up just a few times. Its antigen remains unidentified. This record comes from a study of identical twins. The CDR3 has 14 amino acids. V was shortened by 4 bases and J by 2 bases, with 12 bases between the two germline ends. Per germline, CDR1 GTSNPN and CDR2 SVGIG (reference sequence). Study-level results: Out-of-frame TCR alpha sharing in monozygotic twins exceeded recombination model predictions. Twins shared beta out-of-frame sequences in excess, but this excess was weaker.

TCRdb re-called the 5' RACE reads through MiXCR, storing one row per CDR3 protein. Of roughly 500,000 distinct CDR3 sequences in the sample, roughly a fifth were seen once. These data were likewise used in another study, on T cells expressing NK-cell markers. That paper notes: Leadership of the CD3+CD56-NKG2C+ fraction also belonged to these clonotypes in a handful of donors.

This receptor was obtained from a woman under 30 in good health. The J gene is TRBJ1-3, the V gene TRBV30; D might be TRBD1 (6 bases). Sequenced sample: CD4+ T cells sorted from blood. The CDR3 protein is CAWTPGTTGNTIYF. The CDR3 DNA follows: TGTGCCTGGACCCCCGGGACAACTGGAAACACCATATATTTT.